This is a list of T cell receptor beta chains from one sample in a study of cytomegalovirus exposure and HLA in healthy donors. TCRdb's copy holds only in-frame clones and misses some; the assay was immunoSEQ multiplex PCR. The listing contains about 210,000 clones. The sequenced material came from PBMCs. These receptors were obtained from a woman aged 25 to 45 in good health and CMV-seropositive. The CDR3 runs from the conserved cysteine through the conserved F or W. D genes are given only for firm matches.

d_gene: TRBD2; len: 14; j_gene: TRBJ2-3; v_gene: TRBV10-3; CDR3aa: CAIRGTSGPDTQYF; CDR3nt: TGTGCCATCAGGGGGACTAGCGGACCAGATACGCAGTATTTT
d_gene: TRBD1; len: 17; j_gene: TRBJ1-2; v_gene: TRBV5-1; CDR3aa: CASSLLFSTGGINGYTF; CDR3nt: TGCGCCAGCAGCTTGCTTTTTTCGACAGGGGGAATAAATGGCTACACCTTC
d_gene: .; len: 16; j_gene: TRBJ2-1; v_gene: TRBV28; CDR3aa: CASSLGGGFSYNEQFF; CDR3nt: TGTGCCAGCAGTTTAGGGGGCGGGTTCTCCTACAATGAGCAGTTCTTC
d_gene: TRBD2; len: 15; j_gene: TRBJ2-1; v_gene: TRBV9; CDR3aa: CASTGTSVSYNEQFF; CDR3nt: TGTGCCAGCACCGGGACTAGCGTCAGCTACAATGAGCAGTTCTTC
d_gene: TRBD2; len: 19; j_gene: TRBJ2-1; v_gene: TRBV19; CDR3aa: CASRPRLAGGLNGYNEQFF; CDR3nt: TGTGCCAGTAGGCCCCGACTAGCGGGGGGCCTCAACGGTTACAATGAGCAGTTCTTC
d_gene: .; len: 14; j_gene: TRBJ2-2; v_gene: TRBV6-1; CDR3aa: CASSRTDLTGELFF; CDR3nt: TGTGCCAGCAGTCGGACAGACCTCACCGGGGAGCTGTTTTTT
d_gene: .; len: 14; j_gene: TRBJ1-5; v_gene: TRBV5-1; CDR3aa: CASSPDIGNQPQHF; CDR3nt: TGCGCCAGCAGCCCGGACATTGGCAATCAGCCCCAGCATTTT
d_gene: TRBD2; len: 15; j_gene: TRBJ2-7; v_gene: TRBV28; CDR3aa: CASSASGNYPYEQYF; CDR3nt: TGTGCCAGCAGTGCAAGCGGGAACTATCCCTACGAGCAGTACTTC
d_gene: TRBD2; len: 15; j_gene: TRBJ2-1; v_gene: TRBV7-8; CDR3aa: CASSPTGTSGHEQLF; CDR3nt: TGTGCCAGCAGCCCTACCGGGACTAGCGGCCACGAGCAGCTCTTC
d_gene: TRBD2; len: 14; j_gene: TRBJ2-7; v_gene: TRBV7-8; CDR3aa: CASSLLLAGNEQYF; CDR3nt: TGTGCCAGCAGCTTGTTACTAGCGGGAAATGAGCAGTACTTC
d_gene: TRBD2; len: 14; j_gene: TRBJ2-7; v_gene: TRBV18; CDR3aa: CASSPTSGGYEQYF; CDR3nt: TGTGCCAGCTCACCAACTAGCGGGGGCTACGAGCAGTACTTC
d_gene: TRBD1; len: 13; j_gene: TRBJ1-2; v_gene: TRBV5-6; CDR3aa: CASRPTGGNGYTF; CDR3nt: TGTGCCAGCAGGCCTACAGGGGGCAATGGCTACACCTTC
d_gene: .; len: 14; j_gene: TRBJ1-1; v_gene: TRBV15; CDR3aa: CATSREGHITEAFF; CDR3nt: TGTGCCACCAGCAGGGAGGGGCACATCACTGAAGCTTTCTTT
d_gene: TRBD2; len: 15; j_gene: TRBJ2-1; v_gene: TRBV6-1; CDR3aa: CASSERLAGSYEQFF; CDR3nt: TGTGCCAGCAGTGAGAGACTAGCGGGGTCGTATGAGCAGTTCTTC
d_gene: .; len: 17; j_gene: TRBJ1-5; v_gene: TRBV7-6; CDR3aa: CASSLNRAGLGNQPQHF; CDR3nt: TGTGCCAGCAGCTTAAATCGGGCAGGGTTGGGGAATCAGCCCCAGCATTTT
d_gene: .; len: 14; j_gene: TRBJ2-7; v_gene: TRBV6-5; CDR3aa: CASSGTPLSYEQYF; CDR3nt: TGTGCCAGCAGCGGGACACCTCTTTCCTACGAGCAGTACTTC
d_gene: TRBD1; len: 18; j_gene: TRBJ1-4; v_gene: TRBV5-1; CDR3aa: CASSPTSLRQGYNEKLFF; CDR3nt: TGCGCCAGCAGCCCCACCTCGCTGAGACAGGGGTATAATGAAAAACTGTTTTTT
d_gene: .; len: 13; j_gene: TRBJ1-2; v_gene: TRBV6-5; CDR3aa: CASSYSGGPHSTF; CDR3nt: TGTGCCAGCAGTTACTCGGGGGGACCTCACTCCACCTTC
d_gene: TRBD1; len: 13; j_gene: TRBJ2-7; v_gene: TRBV11-3; CDR3aa: CASSFRTGHEQYF; CDR3nt: TGTGCCAGCAGCTTCCGGACAGGGCACGAGCAGTACTTC
d_gene: .; len: 14; j_gene: TRBJ2-7; v_gene: TRBV2; CDR3aa: CASSEGTANYEQYF; CDR3nt: TGTGCCAGCAGTGAAGGGACAGCCAACTACGAGCAGTACTTC
d_gene: .; len: 16; j_gene: TRBJ2-3; v_gene: TRBV30; CDR3aa: CAWSAARADFTDTQYF; CDR3nt: TGTGCCTGGAGTGCTGCGAGGGCAGACTTCACAGATACGCAGTATTTT
d_gene: .; len: 13; j_gene: TRBJ2-7; v_gene: TRBV5-1; CDR3aa: CASSSGQSNEQYF; CDR3nt: TGCGCCAGCAGCTCAGGACAGAGCAACGAGCAGTACTTC
d_gene: TRBD2; len: 15; j_gene: TRBJ2-2; v_gene: TRBV5-1; CDR3aa: CASSPTSGETGELFF; CDR3nt: TGCGCCAGCAGCCCGACTAGCGGGGAAACCGGGGAGCTGTTTTTT
d_gene: TRBD1; len: 13; j_gene: TRBJ2-7; v_gene: TRBV5-6; CDR3aa: CASSQDRAHEQYF; CDR3nt: TGTGCCAGCAGCCAGGACAGGGCCCACGAGCAGTACTTC
d_gene: .; len: 16; j_gene: TRBJ2-7; v_gene: TRBV6-5; CDR3aa: CASSYSKFGQSYEQYF; CDR3nt: TGTGCCAGCAGTTACTCGAAGTTTGGACAGTCCTACGAGCAGTACTTC
d_gene: TRBD1; len: 14; j_gene: TRBJ2-1; v_gene: TRBV5-1; CDR3aa: CASSGQGGDNEQFF; CDR3nt: TGCGCCAGCAGTGGACAGGGCGGCGATAATGAGCAGTTCTTC
d_gene: TRBD1; len: 18; j_gene: TRBJ2-6; v_gene: TRBV18; CDR3aa: CASRQGDRGTSGANVLTF; CDR3nt: TGTGCCAGCCGACAAGGGGACAGGGGCACCTCTGGGGCCAACGTCCTGACTTTC
d_gene: TRBD1; len: 13; j_gene: TRBJ1-2; v_gene: TRBV19; CDR3aa: CASSTDRGYGYTF; CDR3nt: TGTGCCAGTAGTACGGACAGGGGCTATGGCTACACCTTC
d_gene: .; len: 13; j_gene: TRBJ1-5; v_gene: TRBV11-2; CDR3aa: CASSEASNQPQHF; CDR3nt: TGTGCCAGCAGCGAGGCTAGCAATCAGCCCCAGCATTTT
d_gene: .; len: 14; j_gene: TRBJ1-4; v_gene: TRBV5-1; CDR3aa: CASSWTATNEKLFF; CDR3nt: TGCGCCAGCAGCTGGACAGCGACTAATGAAAAACTGTTTTTT
d_gene: TRBD1; len: 17; j_gene: TRBJ2-7; v_gene: TRBV28; CDR3aa: CASSSPGQSAYSYEQYF; CDR3nt: TGTGCCAGCAGCTCTCCGGGACAGTCCGCCTACTCCTACGAGCAGTACTTC
d_gene: TRBD2; len: 13; j_gene: TRBJ2-1; v_gene: TRBV10-1; CDR3aa: CASGRTSGMEQFF; CDR3nt: TGCGCCAGCGGACGGACTAGCGGGATGGAGCAGTTCTTC
d_gene: TRBD2; len: 15; j_gene: TRBJ2-1; v_gene: TRBV5-1; CDR3aa: CASSLGTSGSNEQFF; CDR3nt: TGCGCCAGCAGCTTAGGGACTAGCGGGAGCAATGAGCAGTTCTTC
d_gene: .; len: 14; j_gene: TRBJ1-2; v_gene: TRBV27; CDR3aa: CASSPTGGSYGYTF; CDR3nt: TGTGCCAGCAGTCCGACAGGCGGCTCCTATGGCTACACCTTC
d_gene: .; len: 13; j_gene: TRBJ1-1; v_gene: TRBV2; CDR3aa: CASGIGSLGEAFF; CDR3nt: TGTGCCAGTGGAATAGGGAGTCTTGGTGAAGCTTTCTTT
d_gene: TRBD1; len: 15; j_gene: TRBJ1-1; v_gene: TRBV5-4; CDR3aa: CASRSATGVNTEAFF; CDR3nt: TGTGCCAGCAGGTCGGCGACAGGGGTGAACACTGAAGCTTTCTTT
d_gene: .; len: 16; j_gene: TRBJ2-7; v_gene: TRBV9; CDR3aa: CASSADIASSSYEQYF; CDR3nt: TGTGCCAGCAGCGCGGATATAGCGTCCAGCTCCTACGAGCAGTACTTC
d_gene: .; len: 15; j_gene: TRBJ2-1; v_gene: TRBV18; CDR3aa: CASSPNAPHYNEQFF; CDR3nt: TGTGCCAGCTCACCAAATGCGCCCCACTACAATGAGCAGTTCTTC
d_gene: TRBD2; len: 17; j_gene: TRBJ2-2; v_gene: TRBV5-4; CDR3aa: CASSPGTSGGNTGELFF; CDR3nt: TGTGCCAGCAGCCCGGGGACTAGCGGGGGAAACACCGGGGAGCTGTTTTTT
d_gene: .; len: 16; j_gene: TRBJ2-2; v_gene: TRBV11-2; CDR3aa: CASSFVGGTNTGELFF; CDR3nt: TGTGCCAGCAGCTTCGTAGGGGGTACGAACACCGGGGAGCTGTTTTTT
d_gene: .; len: 18; j_gene: TRBJ1-3; v_gene: TRBV9; CDR3aa: CASSVWSGAHSSGNTIYF; CDR3nt: TGTGCCAGCAGCGTCTGGTCTGGGGCACACAGTTCTGGAAACACCATATATTTT
d_gene: TRBD2; len: 18; j_gene: TRBJ2-7; v_gene: TRBV5-4; CDR3aa: CASSLGLAGGTLAYEQYF; CDR3nt: TGTGCCAGCAGCTTGGGACTAGCGGGAGGGACTCTAGCCTACGAGCAGTACTTC
d_gene: .; len: 15; j_gene: TRBJ1-6; v_gene: TRBV6-1; CDR3aa: CASSRSGTPQFPLHF; CDR3nt: TGTGCCAGCAGTAGATCCGGGACACCTCAGTTCCCCCTCCACTTT